The subject of this entry is one TCR beta chain. Its antigen is undetermined. CDR1 SNHLY and CDR2 FYNNEI come from the germline V gene. Trimming stripped 3 bases from V and 3 bases from J, with 12 bases between. The CDR3 covers 15 residues. This specimen belongs to a study of cytomegalovirus exposure and HLA in healthy donors. Study results and caveats: CMV serostatus was the only recorded immune exposure for donors.

Researchers ran the PCR with 60 Vbeta and 13 Jbeta primers. The repertoire was sequenced with immunoSEQ multiplex PCR; TCRdb's copy has only in-frame clones and lacks some. This table has approximately 190,000 clones, about 83% appearing once. This sequence joins TRBV2 and TRBJ1-5; D is ambiguous. This receptor was obtained from a man aged 35 to 55 in good health and CMV-seropositive. Sequenced: PBMCs. The CDR3 bases are TGTGCCAGCAGTGAGATTACAGCCTACAATCAGCCCCAGCATTTT. Translating it yields CASSEITAYNQPQHF. The full variable domain, its missing parts supplied by reference TRBV2 and TRBJ1-5, is EPEVTQTPSHQVTQMGQEVILRCVPISNHLYFYWYRQILGQKVEFLVSFYNNEISEKSEIFDDQFSVERPDGSNFTLKIRSTKLEDSAMYFCASSEITAYNQPQHFGDGTRLSIL.